This is a list of T cell receptor beta chains from one sample in a study of post-analysis software for immune sequencing data. Each CDR3 protein is one row after TCRdb ran MiXCR on the PCR reads. Of approximately 440,000 distinct CDR3 sequences in the sample, nearly 45% are singletons; the top ten hold around an eighth. Sequencing was done on a sample of blood. The receptors come from a girl aged 10-17 years with multiple sclerosis. CDR3s include the opening cysteine and the closing phenylalanine or tryptophan. A D gene is named only where the DNA matches it firmly. Rows may omit the clone size; those that give it use once, few, many or a size class.

v_call,d_call,clone_size,j_call,cdr3_nt,cdr3_aa
TRBV5-1,TRBD1,few,TRBJ2-7,TGCGCCAGCAGCGCAAGACAGGGGTTCAGCTCCTACGAGCAGTACTTC,CASSARQGFSSYEQYF
TRBV7-9,TRBD2,few,TRBJ2-1,TGTGCCAGCAGCCCGACTAGCGGGAGAAGTAATGAGCAGTTCTTC,CASSPTSGRSNEQFF
TRBV7-3,TRBD2,NA,TRBJ2-1,TGTGCCAGCAGCTTAGCATCTAGCGGCGGTGAGCAGTTCTTC,CASSLASSGGEQFF
TRBV9,TRBD2,few,TRBJ2-5,TGTGCCAGCAGCGGAACCCCGGGACTAGCGGGAGATGCAGAGACCCAGTACTTC,CASSGTPGLAGDAETQYF
TRBV11-2,TRBD2,NA,TRBJ2-5,TGTGCCAGCAGCTTAGCTCTAGCGGGGGACAATGAGCAGTACTTC,CASSLALAGDNEQYF
TRBV10-3,TRBD2,once,TRBJ2-7,TGTGCCACCTTAGCGGGAACCAACAATGAGCAGTACTTC,CATLAGTNNEQYF
TRBV29-1,TRBD2,few,TRBJ2-2,TGCAGCGCGCGACTAGCGATCGGGGAGCTGTTTTTT,CSARLAIGELFF
TRBV10-3,NA,once,TRBJ2-7,TGTGCCATCAGTGAGTCGTGGGGGTTCGAGCAGTACTTC,CAISESWGFEQYF
TRBV5-1,NA,NA,TRBJ2-4,TGCGCCAGCAGCATTACTAGTTTGGGAGAGCAGTACTTC,CASSITSLGEQYF
TRBV6-6,NA,NA,TRBJ1-5,TGTGCCAGCAGTTACTCGATACAGTGGAATCAGCCCCAGCATTTT,CASSYSIQWNQPQHF
TRBV11-2,NA,few,TRBJ2-7,TGTGCCAGCAGCTTACGACAGCTCTACGAGCAGTACTTC,CASSLRQLYEQYF
TRBV20-1,NA,few,TRBJ2-4,TGCAGTGCTGCTGTAGGGGAGCAGTACTTC,CSAAVGEQYF
TRBV29-1,TRBD2,NA,TRBJ2-1,TGCAGCGTTGAAAAGTGGCTAGCGGGTAGCTACAATGAGCAGTTCTTC,CSVEKWLAGSYNEQFF
TRBV18,TRBD1,NA,TRBJ1-1,TGTGCCAGCTCACCATCCCCAGGGACAGGTACTGAAGCTTTCTTT,CASSPSPGTGTEAFF
TRBV29-1,TRBD2,many,TRBJ2-1,TGCAGCGTTGATCTCGGACTAGCGAGGGATGAGCAGTTCTTC,CSVDLGLARDEQFF
TRBV24-1,NA,few,TRBJ1-5,TGTGCCACCAGTGAACGACAGGAGAATCAGCCCCAGCATTTT,CATSERQENQPQHF
TRBV5-1,TRBD1,once,TRBJ2-5,TGCGCCAGCAGCCCCGGGACAGTGTTTGGGCAGTACTTC,CASSPGTVFGQYF
TRBV9,NA,few,TRBJ1-2,TGTGCCAGCAGCGTAGATAGAAGGGGCGACTATGGCTACACCTTC,CASSVDRRGDYGYTF
TRBV2,NA,few,TRBJ2-1,TGTGCCAGCAGTGTACAGGGTCCCTTGAATGAGCAGTTCTTC,CASSVQGPLNEQFF
TRBV15,NA,few,TRBJ2-5,TGTGCCACCAGCAGAGACCCCGATACTATCCAAGAGACCCAGTACTTC,CATSRDPDTIQETQYF
TRBV29-1,TRBD2,NA,TRBJ2-1,TGCAGCGTTGAAGCTAGCGGGAGGTTGAGTGAGCAGTTCTTC,CSVEASGRLSEQFF
TRBV12-3/TRBV12-4,NA,NA,TRBJ2-3,TGTGCCAGCAGAAGAGGGGCCTCGGTGGATACGCAGTATTTT,CASRRGASVDTQYF
TRBV11-1,TRBD1,few,TRBJ2-7,TGTGCCAGCAGCTCGAACCTTGTGGCGCCGGGACAGACTTCATCGCCTTCCTACGAGCAGTACTTC,CASSSNLVAPGQTSSPSYEQYF
TRBV9,NA,NA,TRBJ1-5,TGTGCCAGCAGCGTTGGGGCAGATAGTAATCAGCCCCAGCATTTT,CASSVGADSNQPQHF
TRBV29-1,NA,few,TRBJ2-7,TGCAGCGTTGAGGTGGGACCCACCTACGAGCAGTACTTC,CSVEVGPTYEQYF
TRBV20-1,TRBD1,few,TRBJ1-1,TGCAGTGCTAGACGACAGGGGCCGAACACTGAAGCTTTCTTT,CSARRQGPNTEAFF
TRBV4-2,NA,once,TRBJ2-1,TGTGCCAGCAGCCAAGGGACTAGGGGGCTAGTCTCAGATGAGCAGTTCTTC,CASSQGTRGLVSDEQFF
TRBV29-1,TRBD2,few,TRBJ2-7,TGCAGCGTTGAGCTAGCGGGAGTACCCCTCAACGAGCAGTACTTC,CSVELAGVPLNEQYF
TRBV6-4,TRBD2,NA,TRBJ2-1,TGTGCCAGCAGTCCCGGACTAGCGGGTTACAATGAGCGGTTCTTC,CASSPGLAGYNERFF
TRBV29-1,NA,NA,TRBJ1-2,TGCAACGTTGAAGGGCAGCGTGCGGGCATAGACTATGGCTACACCTTC,CNVEGQRAGIDYGYTF
TRBV7-8,TRBD2,NA,TRBJ2-7,TGTGCCAGCAGCTTAGTTGTTAGCGGGGTCTCCTACGAGCAGTACTTC,CASSLVVSGVSYEQYF
TRBV27,NA,once,TRBJ2-3,TGTGCCAGCAGTTTATCCGGGGGACTCGCAGATACGCAGTATTTT,CASSLSGGLADTQYF
TRBV5-8,NA,NA,TRBJ1-5,TGTGCCAGCAGATCCCGAAGCCAAGTCAATCAGCCCCAGCATTTT,CASRSRSQVNQPQHF
TRBV20-1,TRBD1,NA,TRBJ1-4,TGCAGTGCCGATGACAGGGGGGCCTATGAAAAACTGTTTTTT,CSADDRGAYEKLFF
TRBV28,NA,NA,TRBJ2-7,TGTGCCAGCAGTTTATTTTTGGGGCAGAACTACGAGCAGTACTTC,CASSLFLGQNYEQYF
TRBV7-8,NA,NA,TRBJ1-2,TGTGTCAGCAGCTTAGCGCTAGGCAGAAACTATGGCTACACCTTC,CVSSLALGRNYGYTF
TRBV29-1,NA,few,TRBJ1-2,TGCAGCGTTGATGGAAAAGGCTATGGCTACACCTTC,CSVDGKGYGYTF
TRBV28,NA,NA,TRBJ2-7,TGTGCCAGCAGTCCCCCGGGTGGCGTATACGAGCAGTACTTC,CASSPPGGVYEQYF
TRBV7-9,NA,NA,TRBJ2-1,TGTGCCAGCAGCCCCGACAGGAGGCATGAGCAGTTCTTC,CASSPDRRHEQFF
TRBV4-1,TRBD2,NA,TRBJ2-1,TGCGCCAGCAGCCCAGGCGGGAGGGCCTCTTCGGTAGTATTGTCCTACAATGAGCAGTTCTTC,CASSPGGRASSVVLSYNEQFF
TRBV12-3/TRBV12-4,TRBD2,few,TRBJ2-5,TGTGCCAGCAGTTTAACTAGCGGGAGGCAGACCCAGTACTTC,CASSLTSGRQTQYF
TRBV20-1,NA,once,TRBJ1-2,TGCAGTGCTAGAGGCCTTCATTATACGGAAAACTATGGCTACACCTTC,CSARGLHYTENYGYTF
TRBV29-1,NA,NA,TRBJ2-7,TGCAGCGTAGCTTGGGACCGAGCCTACGAGCAGTACTTC,CSVAWDRAYEQYF
TRBV7-2,NA,few,TRBJ1-2,TGTGCCAGCAGGCCAAACAGGCCGAACTATGGCTACACCTTC,CASRPNRPNYGYTF
TRBV18,TRBD1,NA,TRBJ2-3,TGTGCCAGCTCACCCGGACAGGGGACAACAGATACACAGTATTTT,CASSPGQGTTDTQYF
TRBV6-2/TRBV6-3,NA,few,TRBJ1-2,TGTGCCAGCAGTTACGGTCCGGTAGATGGCTACACCTTC,CASSYGPVDGYTF
TRBV5-5,NA,many,TRBJ1-1,TGTGCCAGCAGCTTGTATCAGGGAGTAAACACTGAAGCTTTCTTT,CASSLYQGVNTEAFF
TRBV7-6,TRBD1,few,TRBJ2-3,TGTGCCAGCAGCTTAGCGGGGACAGGGAAGCATACGCAGTATTTT,CASSLAGTGKHTQYF
TRBV5-1,NA,few,TRBJ2-7,TGCGCCAGCAGCGGGGGACCTAACTACGAGCAGTACTTC,CASSGGPNYEQYF
TRBV7-9,NA,few,TRBJ2-1,TGTGCCGTCCGAGGGACGCCGGGTATGGATGAGCAGTTCTTC,CAVRGTPGMDEQFF
TRBV27,NA,few,TRBJ1-5,TGTGCCAGCAGTTTAAGTGGATATCAGCCCCAGCATTTT,CASSLSGYQPQHF
TRBV20-1,TRBD1,few,TRBJ2-7,TGCAGTGCTAGACTAGTCAGGACAGGCACCTACGAGCAGTACTTC,CSARLVRTGTYEQYF
TRBV6-5,NA,NA,TRBJ2-7,TGTGCCAGCAGTTATGCGGCAGGGGCTGGGTACGAGCAGTACTTC,CASSYAAGAGYEQYF
TRBV21-1,NA,NA,TRBJ1-3,TGTGCCAGCAGCAAAGGCTCAGCCCAGAGCTTCAACACCATATATTTT,CASSKGSAQSFNTIYF
TRBV20-1,NA,few,TRBJ2-7,TGCAGTGCTAGTCACAACTCCTACGAGCAGTACTTC,CSASHNSYEQYF
TRBV20-1,NA,NA,TRBJ1-1,TGCAGTGCCCCGGACAGTTCTATGAACACTGAAGCTTTCTTT,CSAPDSSMNTEAFF
TRBV29-1,TRBD1,NA,TRBJ2-1,TGCAGCGTCACCGGGACAGGGGGTTTCCAGTTCTTC,CSVTGTGGFQFF